This T cell receptor beta chain was captured by sequencing in a study of PD-1 blockade in classical Hodgkin lymphoma. Findings of the study overall: Diminished baseline TCR diversity has been reported in newly diagnosed patients relative to healthy donors. By C4D1 there was a significant rise in CD4+ TCR diversity but not in CD8+ TCR diversity. The authors excluded patients who started nivolumab under 1 year after ASCT.

The method was immunoSEQ multiplex PCR; TCRdb's version includes in-frame clones alone and lacks a portion of them. The repertoire holds around 45,000 clones, with roughly three quarters as singletons. Concerning this clone itself: Its target is unknown.

After autologous stem cell transplantation all patients relapsed, and prior brentuximab vedotin exposure differed between cohorts. Complete response, partial response or progressive disease constituted the best response categories observed. Sample: peripheral blood mononuclear cells (PBMCs), taken before the second cycle of nivolumab. This receptor was obtained from a human donor with classical Hodgkin lymphoma.

CDR3 sequence: CAGKIGEAGNTIYF. The CDR3, as DNA: TGTGCCGGAAAGATAGGGGAGGCTGGAAACACCATATATTTT. The chain couples TRBV6-1 to TRBJ1-3; D is possibly TRBD1 (5 bases). V dropped 11 bases and J dropped 2 bases, with 16 bases sitting between them. The CDR3 is 14 residues long. Per germline, CDR1 MNHNS and CDR2 SASEGT.